A single sample gave rise to the 17 T cell receptor beta chains below, sequenced in a study of metastatic and nonmetastatic thyroid tumors. TCRdb re-clonotyped the PCR reads through MiXCR. This table has tens of thousands of clones, around 15% appearing once. No patient had received any treatment before thyroid surgery. The sample comprised blood. The receptors were gathered from a female donor with papillary thyroid cancer or a benign thyroid nodule (not recorded which). Some clones in this sample may be carry-over from other donors' samples.

The chain carries TRBV19 and TRBJ2-6, with a tentative D call TRBD1 (7 bases). The CDR3 totals 20 residues. Between the trimmed V and J ends, which lost 5 bases and 3 bases, there was a span of 26 bases. Germline V lookup: CDR1 LNHDA, CDR2 SQIVND (reference sequence). The CDR3 spells CASSPPFPSAGGSGANVLTF. CDR3 DNA: TGTGCCAGTAGTCCACCTTTCCCCTCGGCAGGGGGGAGTGGGGCCAACGTCCTGACTTTC.

For this clone: The same CDR3 also results from other DNA sequences found in this sample. This chain uses TRBV20-1 with TRBJ1-1, with D uncertain. This CDR3 comprises 13 residues. Germline lookup yields CDR1 DFQATT and CDR2 SNEGSKA (reference sequence). Trimming shortened V by 6 bases and J by 6 bases, and 17 bases separated the two germline ends. The CDR3 spells CSASGLEGPEAFF. The CDR3 DNA sequence: TGCAGTGCGTCCGGGCTCGAAGGCCCTGAAGCTTTCTTT.

This clone was seen more than once but under ten times. This sequence joins TRBV20-1 and TRBJ2-1, with a weak D call TRBD1 (5 bases). Trimming took 0 bases from V and 7 from J, leaving 13 bases between them. The germline V gene has CDR1 DFQATT and CDR2 SNEGSKA (reference sequence). This CDR3 region has 14 residues. CDR3 protein: CSARDQPGWNEQFF. The CDR3 coding sequence is TGCAGTGCTAGAGATCAGCCAGGGTGGAATGAGCAGTTCTTC.

As regards this clone: An end of the junction differs from the germline gene, which may be a read error. This chain joins TRBV5-1 and TRBJ1-2, with D possibly TRBD1 on 6 matching bases. The CDR3 runs to 14 residues. Germline CDR1 is SGHRS and CDR2 is YFSETQ. The CDR3 nucleotides are TGCTCCAGCAATCAAGGGGGTACAAACTATGGCTACACCTTT. Encoded protein: CSSNQGGTNYGYTF.

This clone was counted at least ten times. The chain couples TRBV7-6 to TRBJ2-7; TRBD2 is a possible D gene (6 bases). This CDR3 is 16 amino acids long. Trimming removed 1 base from V and 5 bases from J, with 18 bases in between. The V gene's germline CDR1 is SGHVS and CDR2 FNYEAQ. CDR3 loop: CASSLVSAGTFHEQYF. CDR3 DNA sequence: TGTGCCAGCAGCTTAGTTTCCGCGGGGACTTTCCACGAGCAGTACTTC.

V and J are TRBV7-1 and TRBJ2-3; 13 bases match TRBD2. TRBV7-1 has ORF status, its function being uncertain. The J segment lost 0 bases and the V segment lost 3 bases, leaving 9 bases of the junction unmatched. The CDR3 has 19 amino acids. For the CDR3, the DNA is TGTGCCAGCAGCTCCATAAGGGGGACTAGCGGGAAGAGCACAGATACGCAGTATTTT. Its protein is CASSSIRGTSGKSTDTQYF.

There are many counts of this clone. This could be a read error, since a much larger clone is one nucleotide away. The chain links TRBV7-9 to TRBJ1-2; no clear D. The CDR3 contains 14 residues. Germline lookup yields CDR1 SEHNR and CDR2 FQNEAQ (reference sequence). The V gene lost 5 bases and the J gene lost 0 bases, with 10 bases spanning the gap. For the CDR3, the DNA is TGTGCCAGCAGCCCCAGGAGAACTAACTATGGCTACACCTTC. This gives the protein CASSPRRTNYGYTF.

This chain joins TRBV20-1 and TRBJ1-1; D is unclear. From germline, CDR1 is DFQATT and CDR2 SNEGSKA (reference sequence). The CDR3 runs 14 residues. V shed 3 bases and J shed 6 bases, with 17 bases lying between them. The DNA of the CDR3 is TGCAGTGCTAGCGATTTCGGGCGTGGCGCTGAAGCTTTCTTT. This codes for CSASDFGRGAEAFF.

This clone was detected many times. The rearrangement uses TRBV19 and TRBJ2-5; 9 positions match TRBD1. The ends lost 3 bases at V and 5 bases at J; junction bases unmatched: 10. The CDR3 loop spans 16 amino acids. From germline, CDR1 is LNHDA and CDR2 SQIVND (reference sequence). The CDR3 sequence is CASSIFGQGSMETQYF. The CDR3 DNA is TGTGCCAGTAGTATTTTCGGACAGGGGTCTATGGAGACCCAGTACTTC.

This clone was counted only a few times. Because the CDR3 is missing its conserved closing phenylalanine or tryptophan, this is likely a read error. The chain recombines TRBV2 with TRBJ1-5; TRBD1 aligns across 8 bases. In germline, CDR1 is SNHLY, CDR2 FYNNEI. The CDR3 is 15 amino acids. V shed 5 bases, J shed 0 bases, and the junction held 3 bases outside the gene matches. For the CDR3, the DNA is TGTGCCAGCAGTTGGGACAGGTATAGCAATCAGCCCCAGCATTCT. This gives the protein CASSWDRYSNQPQHS.

This clone was found many times. This chain uses TRBV28 with TRBJ1-2; D unclear. Germline V CDR1 and CDR2: MDHEN, SYDVKM. The CDR3 has 13 amino acids. The V end lost 3 bases, the J end lost 6 bases, and 11 bases lay between the germline ends. Here the CDR3 reads CASSFGMVNGYTF. As DNA, the CDR3 is TGTGCCAGCAGTTTTGGTATGGTCAATGGCTACACCTTC.

The chain employs TRBV11-2 and TRBJ2-1; 8 bases match TRBD2. CDR1 is SGHAT and CDR2 is FQNNGV in the germline V gene. The length of the CDR3 is 15 residues. V gave up 2 bases and J gave up 4 bases; unmatched junction bases: 4. CDR3: CASSLIGGDYNEQFF. The DNA of the CDR3 is TGTGCCAGCAGCTTAATCGGGGGGGATTACAATGAGCAGTTCTTC.

This clone has at least ten counts. The chain links TRBV19 to TRBJ1-1; D is ambiguous. With 3 bases removed from V and 2 bases from J, the gap between germline ends came to 10 bases. Germline V gene sequence: CDR1 LNHDA, CDR2 SQIVND (reference sequence). The CDR3 covers 14 residues. CDR3 sequence: CASSMGWPNTEAFF. In nucleotides, the CDR3 is TGTGCCAGTAGTATGGGGTGGCCTAACACTGAAGCTTTCTTT.

This clone was counted at least ten times. The chain is built from TRBV4-1 and TRBJ2-2, with unresolved D. From germline, CDR1 is MGHRA and CDR2 YSYEKL. Trimming left V 1 base short and J 8 bases short, with 17 bases between. The CDR3 is made up of 16 amino acids. For the CDR3, the DNA is TGCGCCAGCAGCCAAGTTGAAGCATCCCTGGGGGGGGAGCTGTTTTTT. This codes for CASSQVEASLGGELFF.

There are a few counts of this clone. This chain joins TRBV28 and TRBJ2-7, with TRBD2 matching over 9 bases. Trimming took 3 bases from V and 4 from J; bases not matched to a gene: 4. CDR3 length: 14 amino acids. Germline V gene lookup returns CDR1 MDHEN and CDR2 SYDVKM. In DNA, the CDR3 is TGTGCCAGCAGTTTTGCTAGCGGGATTTACGAGCAGTACTTC. It specifies CASSFASGIYEQYF.

The sample holds many counts of this clone. This chain joins TRBV19 and TRBJ2-3, with D unclear. Germline CDR1 LNHDA, CDR2 SQIVND (reference sequence). V lost 4 bases to trimming and J lost 5 bases, with 4 bases between them. This CDR3 has 11 amino acids. CDR3 in amino acids: CASSTGDTQYF. CDR3 bases: TGTGCCAGTAGTACGGGAGATACGCAGTATTTT.

This clone was found many times. This specimen includes other DNA sequences encoding the same CDR3. The V gene is TRBV30, the J gene TRBJ1-2; D remains ambiguous. The CDR3 is made up of 13 amino acids. Germline loops: CDR1 GTSNPN, CDR2 SVGIG (reference sequence). The V gene lost 0 bases and the J gene lost 3 bases, with 8 bases spanning the gap. The DNA for the CDR3 is TGTGCCTGGAGTGTACCTCGTCACTATGGCTACACCTTC. Its translation is CAWSVPRHYGYTF.